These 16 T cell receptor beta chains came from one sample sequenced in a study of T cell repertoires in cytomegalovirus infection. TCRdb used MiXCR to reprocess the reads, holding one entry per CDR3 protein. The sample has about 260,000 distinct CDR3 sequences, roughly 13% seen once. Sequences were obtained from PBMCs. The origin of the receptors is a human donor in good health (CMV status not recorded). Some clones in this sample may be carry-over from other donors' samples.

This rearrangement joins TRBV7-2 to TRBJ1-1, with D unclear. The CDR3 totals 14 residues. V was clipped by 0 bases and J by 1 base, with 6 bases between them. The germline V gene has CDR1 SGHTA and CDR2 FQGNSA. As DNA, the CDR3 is TGTGCCAGCAGCTTAGCGGAATGGAACACTGAAGCTTTCTTT. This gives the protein CASSLAEWNTEAFF.

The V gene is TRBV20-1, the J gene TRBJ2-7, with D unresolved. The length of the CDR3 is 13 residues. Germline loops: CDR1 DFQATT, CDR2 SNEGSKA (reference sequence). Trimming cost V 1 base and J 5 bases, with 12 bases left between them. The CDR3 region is CSARGPRRNEQYF. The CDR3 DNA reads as TGCAGTGCTAGAGGCCCTCGGCGGAACGAGCAGTACTTC.

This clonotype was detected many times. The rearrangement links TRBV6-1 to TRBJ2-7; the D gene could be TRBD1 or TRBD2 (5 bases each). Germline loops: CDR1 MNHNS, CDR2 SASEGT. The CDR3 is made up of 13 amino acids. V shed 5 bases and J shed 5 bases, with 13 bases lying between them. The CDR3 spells CASSRDRAHEQYF. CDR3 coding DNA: TGTGCCAGCAGTCGGGACCGCGCGCACGAGCAGTACTTC.

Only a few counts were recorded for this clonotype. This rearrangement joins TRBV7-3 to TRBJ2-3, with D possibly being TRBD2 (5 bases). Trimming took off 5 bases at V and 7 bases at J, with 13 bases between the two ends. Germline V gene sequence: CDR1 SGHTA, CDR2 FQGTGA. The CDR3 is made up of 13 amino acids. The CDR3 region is CASSRADENTQYF. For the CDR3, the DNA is TGTGCCAGCAGCCGAGCGGACGAAAATACGCAGTATTTT.

The CDR3 spells CSVGPQGVNTEAFF. In DNA form, the CDR3 reads TGCAGCGTCGGCCCTCAGGGTGTGAACACTGAAGCTTTCTTT. V usage is TRBV29-1 and J usage is TRBJ1-1, with a tentative D call TRBD1 (5 bases). This CDR3 has 14 amino acids. Per the germline V gene, CDR1 is SQVTM and CDR2 is ANQGSEA. V gave up 6 bases and J gave up 0 bases, with 14 bases separating them. The entire variable domain, with the rest obtained from reference TRBV29-1 and TRBJ1-1, is as follows: SAVISQKPSRDICQRGTSLTIQCQVDSQVTMMFWYRQQPGQSLTLIATANQGSEATYESGFVIDKFPISRPNLTFSTLTVSNMSPEDSSIYLCSVGPQGVNTEAFFGQGTRLTVV.

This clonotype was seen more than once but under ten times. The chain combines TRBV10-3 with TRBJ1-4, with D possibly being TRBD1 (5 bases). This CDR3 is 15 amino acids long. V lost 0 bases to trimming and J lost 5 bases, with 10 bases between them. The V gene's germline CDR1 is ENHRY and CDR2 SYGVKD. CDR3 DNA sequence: TGTGCCATCAGTGAGTCGAAGGGACGAAATGAAAAACTGTTTTTT. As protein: CAISESKGRNEKLFF.

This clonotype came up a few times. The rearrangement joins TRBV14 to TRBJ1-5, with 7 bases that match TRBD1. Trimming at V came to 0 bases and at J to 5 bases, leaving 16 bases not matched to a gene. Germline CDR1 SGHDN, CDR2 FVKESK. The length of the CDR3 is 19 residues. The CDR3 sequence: CASSQDSTGQELYDQPQHF. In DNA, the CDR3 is TGTGCCAGCAGCCAAGATAGCACCGGACAGGAGTTGTACGATCAGCCCCAGCATTTT.

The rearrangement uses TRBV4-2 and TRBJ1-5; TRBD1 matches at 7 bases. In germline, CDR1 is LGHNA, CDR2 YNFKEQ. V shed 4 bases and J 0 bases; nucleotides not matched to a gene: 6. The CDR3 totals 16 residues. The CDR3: CASSPGTDYSNQPQHF. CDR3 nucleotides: TGTGCCAGCAGCCCAGGGACAGACTATAGCAATCAGCCCCAGCATTTT.

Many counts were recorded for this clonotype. The CDR3 loop reads CASSSFGETQYF. Here the CDR3 DNA reads TGTGCCAGCAGCTCCTTCGGCGAGACCCAGTACTTC. V and J are TRBV7-8 and TRBJ2-5; D gene uncertain. The CDR3 sequence is 12 residues long. Germline values: CDR1 SGHVS, CDR2 FQNEAQ. Trimming removed 4 bases from V and 5 bases from J, with 8 bases in between.

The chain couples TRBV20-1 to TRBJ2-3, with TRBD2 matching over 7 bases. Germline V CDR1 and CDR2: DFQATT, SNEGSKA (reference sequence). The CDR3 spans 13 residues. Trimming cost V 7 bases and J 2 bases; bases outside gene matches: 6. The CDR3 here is CSGGEGYTDTQYF. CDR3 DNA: TGCAGTGGGGGGGAGGGGTACACAGATACGCAGTATTTT.

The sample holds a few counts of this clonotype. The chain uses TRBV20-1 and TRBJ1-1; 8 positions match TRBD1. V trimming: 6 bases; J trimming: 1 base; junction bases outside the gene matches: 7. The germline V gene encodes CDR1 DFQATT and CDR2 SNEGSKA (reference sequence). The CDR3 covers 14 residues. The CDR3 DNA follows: TGCAGTGCCTGGGACAGGTGGCGGAACACTGAAGCTTTCTTT. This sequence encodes CSAWDRWRNTEAFF.

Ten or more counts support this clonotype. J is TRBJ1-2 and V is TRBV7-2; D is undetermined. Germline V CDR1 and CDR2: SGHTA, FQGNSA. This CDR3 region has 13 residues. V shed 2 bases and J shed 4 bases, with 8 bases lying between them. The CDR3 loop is CASSLLGSYGYTF. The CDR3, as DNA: TGTGCCAGCAGCTTATTAGGTTCCTATGGCTACACCTTC.

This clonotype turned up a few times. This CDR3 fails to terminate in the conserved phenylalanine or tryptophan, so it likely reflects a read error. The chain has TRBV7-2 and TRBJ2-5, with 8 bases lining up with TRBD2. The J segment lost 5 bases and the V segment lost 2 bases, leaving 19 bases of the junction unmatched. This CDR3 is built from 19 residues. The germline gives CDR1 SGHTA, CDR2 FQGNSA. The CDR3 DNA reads TGTGCCAGCAGCTTACGGGGGGGGGGGGGGGCGCAAAACGGGGAGACCCAGTACTTG. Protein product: CASSLRGGGGAQNGETQYL.

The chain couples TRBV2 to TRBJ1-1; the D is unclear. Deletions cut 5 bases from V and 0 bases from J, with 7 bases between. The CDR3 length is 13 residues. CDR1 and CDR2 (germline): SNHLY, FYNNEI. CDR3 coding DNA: TGTGCCAGCAGTTTTACAGTGAACACTGAAGCTTTCTTT. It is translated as CASSFTVNTEAFF.

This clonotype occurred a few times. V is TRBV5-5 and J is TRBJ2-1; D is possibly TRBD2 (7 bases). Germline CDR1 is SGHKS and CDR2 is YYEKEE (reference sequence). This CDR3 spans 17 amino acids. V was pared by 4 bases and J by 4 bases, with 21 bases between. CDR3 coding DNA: TGTGCCAGCAGCCCGGGAGGTTCGGGGGGCCGGTACAATGAGCAGTTCTTC. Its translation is CASSPGGSGGRYNEQFF.

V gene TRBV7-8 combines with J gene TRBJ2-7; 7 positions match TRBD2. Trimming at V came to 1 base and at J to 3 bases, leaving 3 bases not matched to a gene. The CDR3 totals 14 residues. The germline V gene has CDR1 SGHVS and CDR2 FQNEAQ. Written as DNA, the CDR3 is TGTGCCAGCAGCTTAGGACTAGCCCACTACGAGCAGTACTTC. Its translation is CASSLGLAHYEQYF.